These T cell receptor beta chains were read from a single sample in a study of Ad26.COV2.S vaccination and SARS-CoV-2 variants. The method was immunoSEQ multiplex PCR; TCRdb's version includes in-frame clones alone and lacks a portion of them. The data contain some 320,000 clones, about 86% of them singletons. Sample: peripheral blood, taken in a trial of Ad26.COV2.S vaccine versus placebo. The receptors shown here come from a person aged 18-65 years who received the Ad26.COV2.S COVID-19 vaccine or a placebo. CDR3s include the opening cysteine and the closing phenylalanine or tryptophan. A D gene is named only where the DNA matches it firmly. Clone size is shown for a subset of rows, as once, few, many or a class of expanded clone.

j_call,d_call,v_call,cdr3_length,clone_size,cdr3_nt,cdr3_aa
TRBJ1-1,.,TRBV15,18,.,TGTGCCACCAGCAGAGATCGGTGGGGCAGGGGTCAGAACACTGAAGCTTTCTTT,CATSRDRWGRGQNTEAFF
TRBJ2-7,.,TRBV6-2/TRBV6-3,16,few,TGTGCCAGCAGTTACAGGTGGCCGGACGGCACCTACGAGCAGTACTTC,CASSYRWPDGTYEQYF
TRBJ1-1,.,TRBV7-2,14,.,TGTGCCAGCAGCACGAACAGGGTGAACACTGAAGCTTTCTTT,CASSTNRVNTEAFF
TRBJ1-6,.,TRBV11-3,13,.,TGTGCCAGCAGCCAGGGACCGGATTCACCCCTCCACTTT,CASSQGPDSPLHF
TRBJ2-3,TRBD1,TRBV19,13,.,TGTGCCAGTCGGGACAGGGGCACAGATACGCAGTATTTT,CASRDRGTDTQYF
TRBJ2-1,.,TRBV5-4,14,.,TGTGCCAGCAGCTTCGTGGGATCCTACAATGAGCAGTTCTTC,CASSFVGSYNEQFF
TRBJ2-3,TRBD2,TRBV6-2/TRBV6-3,15,many,TGTGCCAGCAGTCCCTCTAGCGGGGGGACAGATACGCAGTATTTT,CASSPSSGGTDTQYF
TRBJ2-2,TRBD1,TRBV7-2,14,.,TGTGCCAGCGCCGGGACAGGGGGTGCTGGGGAGCTGTTTTTT,CASAGTGGAGELFF
TRBJ2-5,.,TRBV5-6,13,.,TGTGCCAGCAGCTTGGCCGGGAGAGAGACCCAGTACTTC,CASSLAGRETQYF
TRBJ1-5,TRBD1,TRBV7-9,13,.,TGTGCCAGCAGCCGAGGGACAGGGGAGCCCCAGCATTTT,CASSRGTGEPQHF
TRBJ1-1,TRBD1,TRBV6-5,14,.,TGTGCCAGCAGGGACAGGGATTTCTACACTGAAGCTTTCTTT,CASRDRDFYTEAFF
TRBJ1-1,.,TRBV6-2/TRBV6-3,14,.,TGTGCCAGCAGTTGGGGGGGCCTGAACACTGAAGCTTTCTTT,CASSWGGLNTEAFF
TRBJ2-2,.,TRBV15,13,once,TGTGCCACCAGCACTTCGAACACCGGGGAGCTGTTTTTT,CATSTSNTGELFF
TRBJ2-2,.,TRBV9,15,.,TGTGCCAGCAGCCCCACCAGCGTGGGCACCGGGGAGCTGTTTTTT,CASSPTSVGTGELFF
TRBJ2-7,TRBD2,TRBV6-2/TRBV6-3,20,.,TGTGCCAGCAGTTACTACCTAGTCTCGGGACTAGCGGGGGCCACCTACGAGCAGTACTTC,CASSYYLVSGLAGATYEQYF
TRBJ1-1,.,TRBV9,13,.,TGTGCCAGCAGCCGGACAGAGAACACTGAAGCTTTCTTT,CASSRTENTEAFF
TRBJ2-1,TRBD2,TRBV10-3,15,.,TGTGCCATCAGTGAGACTAGCGGGGGTGGGAATGAGCAGTTCTTC,CAISETSGGGNEQFF
TRBJ1-6,TRBD1,TRBV3-1/TRBV3-2,15,.,TGTGCCAGCAGCCACTCGGACAGGGAAAATTCACCCCTCCACTTT,CASSHSDRENSPLHF
TRBJ2-1,TRBD2,TRBV11-3,16,.,TGTGCCAGCAGCTTAGGGACTAGCGGGGATCCGTCTGAGCAGTTCTTC,CASSLGTSGDPSEQFF
TRBJ2-2,TRBD2,TRBV7-2,17,.,TGTGCCAGCAGCCCCAGACTAGCGGGGGCGGGGACCGGGGAGCTGTTTTTT,CASSPRLAGAGTGELFF
TRBJ2-1,.,TRBV27,15,.,TGTGCCAGCAGTTTAATGGGGGGGCAGTTTAATGAGCAGTTCTTC,CASSLMGGQFNEQFF
TRBJ2-3,TRBD2,TRBV13,17,.,TGTGCCAGCAGCACCCAACTAGCGGGGGGGCGGGCAGATACGCAGTATTTT,CASSTQLAGGRADTQYF
TRBJ2-2,.,TRBV29-1,12,.,TGCAGCGTTGTGCTCGCCACCGGGGAGCTGTTTTTT,CSVVLATGELFF
TRBJ1-1,.,TRBV12-5,16,.,TGTGCTAGTGGGCCTACAGCTTCCTTTATGAACACTGAAGCTTTCTTT,CASGPTASFMNTEAFF
TRBJ2-1,TRBD1,TRBV24-1,15,.,TGTGCCACCAGTGACTCGGGACAGGGTTTCGATGAGCAGTTCTTC,CATSDSGQGFDEQFF
TRBJ2-5,.,TRBV29-1,13,.,TGCAGCTCTGGGACGGGGTCGAGAGAGACCCAGTACTTC,CSSGTGSRETQYF
TRBJ2-7,TRBD1,TRBV7-9,13,.,TGTGCCAGCAGCTTCGGACAGGCCTACGAGCAGTACTTC,CASSFGQAYEQYF
TRBJ1-5,TRBD1,TRBV6-5,15,.,TGTGCCAGCAAAGGACAGGGCCTAGCTGGGCAGCCCCAGCATTTT,CASKGQGLAGQPQHF
TRBJ2-5,.,TRBV6-2/TRBV6-3,14,.,TGTGCCAGCAGTTACGCCAGCCTGCAAGGGACCCAGTACTTC,CASSYASLQGTQYF
TRBJ2-7,.,TRBV11-2,13,.,TGTGCCAGCAGCTTGGGCCAGTCCTACGAGCAGTACTTC,CASSLGQSYEQYF
TRBJ1-5,.,TRBV9,15,.,TGTGCCAGCAGCGTAGGGGCACTTTGGAATCAGCCCCAGCATTTT,CASSVGALWNQPQHF
TRBJ2-2,TRBD1,TRBV9,14,.,TGTGCCAGCAGCCTAGGGACAGACACCGGGGAGCTGTTTTTT,CASSLGTDTGELFF
TRBJ2-2,.,TRBV27,19,.,TGTGCCAGCAGTTTTCGAGGATCGGGGACATTACTGAACACCGGGGAGCTGTTTTTT,CASSFRGSGTLLNTGELFF
TRBJ1-2,.,TRBV4-1,15,.,TGCGCCAGCAGCCAAGAAAGACAAGGTCGGAATGGCTACACCTTC,CASSQERQGRNGYTF
TRBJ2-3,.,TRBV27,11,.,TGTGCCGGCATCAGCACAGATACGCAGTATTTT,CAGISTDTQYF
TRBJ2-1,TRBD2,TRBV9,15,.,TGTGCCAGCAGCGTCGGGGGGGCAGCGTACAATGAGCAGTTCTTC,CASSVGGAAYNEQFF
TRBJ2-7,TRBD2,TRBV5-1,15,.,TGCGCCAGCAGCTCCGAGCGGGGGGCAGGCTACGAGCAGTACTTC,CASSSERGAGYEQYF
TRBJ2-2,.,TRBV3-1/TRBV3-2,14,once,TGTGCCAGCAGCCATTGGTGGAACACCGGGGAGCTGTTTTTT,CASSHWWNTGELFF
TRBJ2-7,TRBD2,TRBV18,15,.,TGTGCCAGCTCCAGGACTAGCGGGGGGTCCTACGAGCAGTACTTC,CASSRTSGGSYEQYF
TRBJ1-3,.,TRBV7-9,12,.,TGTGCCAGCAGCCTAGTTGGAAACACCATATATTTT,CASSLVGNTIYF
TRBJ1-3,.,TRBV5-1,18,.,TGCGCCAGCAGCTTAAACCCACCTGCAGGGGAGTGGAGGAACACCATATATTTT,CASSLNPPAGEWRNTIYF
TRBJ1-1,.,TRBV6-2/TRBV6-3,14,.,TGTGCCAGCACCCCGGTCGGGGGGCGAACTGAAGCTTTCTTT,CASTPVGGRTEAFF
TRBJ2-5,.,TRBV15,15,.,TGTGCCACCAGCAGAGATCCGGCGGCAGAAGAGACCCAGTACTTC,CATSRDPAAEETQYF
TRBJ2-6,.,TRBV5-1,16,.,TGCGCCAGCAGCTTGGGCCAGGCTGATGGGGCCAACGTCCTGACTTTC,CASSLGQADGANVLTF
TRBJ2-1,.,TRBV6-2/TRBV6-3,16,.,TGTGCCAGCAGCCCCCGGGCTAAGAGCTCCTACAATGAGCAGTTCTTC,CASSPRAKSSYNEQFF
TRBJ2-7,.,TRBV19,14,.,TGTGCCAGTAGTATCACAGGACCCTCCTACGAGCAGTACTTC,CASSITGPSYEQYF
TRBJ2-2,.,TRBV6-2/TRBV6-3,14,many,TGTGCCAGCAGTTACCGGGACAACACCGGGGAGCTGTTTTTT,CASSYRDNTGELFF
TRBJ1-6,TRBD1,TRBV18,15,.,TGTGCCAGCTCACCACAAGGGGGCAGTAATTCACCCCTCCACTTT,CASSPQGGSNSPLHF
TRBJ2-6,.,TRBV18,14,.,TGTGCCAGCTCCCCCAGCTCTGGGGCCAACGTCCTGACTTTC,CASSPSSGANVLTF
TRBJ1-5,TRBD1,TRBV30,13,.,TGTGCCTGGAACAAACAGGGGAATCAGCCCCAGCATTTT,CAWNKQGNQPQHF
TRBJ2-2,.,TRBV3-1/TRBV3-2,17,.,TGTGCCAGCAGCCAAGATCGGGGGCAGGGGAACACCGGGGAGCTGTTTTTT,CASSQDRGQGNTGELFF
TRBJ2-6,.,TRBV6-6,17,.,TGTGCCAGCAGTCCCTTGGGGCTGACCTCTGGGGCCAACGTCCTGACTTTC,CASSPLGLTSGANVLTF
TRBJ1-1,.,TRBV29-1,12,.,TGCAGCGCCAACAGAGTAAACACTGAAGCTTTCTTT,CSANRVNTEAFF
TRBJ2-1,.,TRBV5-6,12,.,TGTGCCAGCAGCTTGGACCCCAATGAGCAGTTCTTC,CASSLDPNEQFF